The 31 T cell receptor beta chains below were found in one sample sequenced in a study of pediatric ulcerative colitis. TCRdb keeps only in-frame clones here, not all; method: immunoSEQ multiplex PCR. The data contain roughly 64,000 clones, roughly nine tenths of them seen just once; the ten biggest clones take up under 3.5%. Material for sequencing was blood. The receptors originated from a boy between 10 and 17 years old with severe ulcerative colitis.

Comments on this clone: Its ends do not fully match the called genes, so a read error is possible. The J gene is TRBJ2-7, the V gene TRBV19, with TRBD2 matching over 13 bases. This CDR3 spans 16 amino acids. Per the germline V gene, CDR1 is LNHDA and CDR2 is SQIVND (reference sequence). The CDR3 bases are TGTGCCAGTAGCATAGGGGGACTAGCGGGAACCTACGAGCAGTACTTC. Translation gives CASSIGGLAGTYEQYF.

J is TRBJ2-2 and V is TRBV18; 8 nucleotides align to TRBD2. This CDR3 contains 15 residues. V was pared by 3 bases and J by 6 bases, with 6 bases of the junction left unmatched. Germline V CDR1 and CDR2: KGHSH, LQKENI. The CDR3 reads CASSPGLVKAGELFF. The CDR3 bases are TGTGCCAGCTCACCGGGACTAGTGAAGGCCGGGGAGCTGTTTTTT.

The rearrangement uses TRBV2 and TRBJ2-1; maybe TRBD2 (6 bases). CDR3 length: 14 residues. Germline CDR1 and CDR2: SNHLY and FYNNEI. Trimming cost V 7 bases and J 0 bases, with 10 bases left between them. The CDR3 DNA is TGTGCCAGCAAAGACGGGAGCTCCTACAATGAGCAGTTCTTC. Its translation is CASKDGSSYNEQFF.

The J gene is TRBJ2-7, the V gene TRBV19, with D uncertain. Germline V lookup: CDR1 LNHDA, CDR2 SQIVND (reference sequence). V was trimmed by 5 bases and J by 4 bases, leaving 12 bases between them. The CDR3 has 13 residues. Here the CDR3 reads CASSYGVKYEQYF. DNA of the CDR3: TGTGCCAGTAGTTATGGTGTAAAATACGAGCAGTACTTC.

The J gene is TRBJ2-1, the V gene TRBV6-4; 14 bases map to TRBD2. The CDR3 runs to 20 residues. Germline CDR1 reads MRHNA; CDR2 reads SNTAGT. V was pared by 4 bases and J by 1 base, with 12 bases of the junction left unmatched. CDR3 DNA sequence: TGTGCCAGCAGTGGGGGACTAGCGGGAGTGGTAATGGTTTCCTACAATGAGCAGTTCTTC. The encoded protein is CASSGGLAGVVMVSYNEQFF.

The J gene is TRBJ2-3, the V gene TRBV7-2; D call uncertain. The V gene lost 2 bases and the J gene lost 6 bases, with 9 bases spanning the gap. CDR1 and CDR2 from the germline V gene are SGHTA and FQGNSA. The CDR3 sequence is 13 residues long. The CDR3 bases are TGTGCCAGCAGCTTAAACTCCGCCGATACGCAGTATTTT. This encodes CASSLNSADTQYF.

CDR3: CASSQTSGSLNEQFF. CDR3 nucleotides: TGTGCCAGCAGCCAGACTAGCGGGAGTCTGAATGAGCAGTTCTTC. The chain uses TRBV7-8 and TRBJ2-1; 12 nucleotides agree with TRBD2. This CDR3 region has 15 residues. The germline CDR1 and CDR2 sequences are SGHVS and FQNEAQ. Trimming took 5 bases from V and 7 from J; bases not matched to a gene: 6.

In its sample, this clone was seen a few times. The gene calls are TRBV18 and TRBJ1-2, with a possible D match to TRBD1 (5 bases). Germline loops: CDR1 KGHSH, CDR2 LQKENI. The CDR3 covers 15 residues. V was shortened by 3 bases and J by 1 base, with 12 bases between the two germline ends. As DNA, the CDR3 is TGTGCCAGCTCACCCGGGGCAGAAGTTAACTATGGCTACACCTTC. This gives the protein CASSPGAEVNYGYTF.

This clone showed up just once. This chain joins TRBV7-2 and TRBJ2-7; maybe TRBD2 (5 bases). CDR1 and CDR2 from the germline V gene are SGHTA and FQGNSA. This CDR3 is 15 amino acids long. V was pared by 0 bases and J by 5 bases, with 14 bases between. CDR3 in amino acids: CASSLAQLAPHEQYF. The CDR3 nucleotides are TGTGCCAGCAGCTTAGCGCAGCTAGCTCCTCACGAGCAGTACTTC.

The chain uses TRBV7-9 and TRBJ2-1, with D perhaps matching TRBD2 (6 bases). V shed 0 bases and J shed 8 bases, with 17 bases lying between them. CDR1 and CDR2 from the germline V gene are SEHNR and FQNEAQ (reference sequence). CDR3 length equals 16 residues. CDR3 nucleotides: TGTGCCAGCAGCTTAGCGACTAGAAACTCAAAGGATGAGCAGTTCTTC. Translation: CASSLATRNSKDEQFF. Filled out from reference TRBV7-9 and TRBJ2-1, the complete variable domain reads DTGVSQNPRHKITKRGQNVTFRCDPISEHNRLYWYRQTLGQGPEFLTYFQNEAQLEKSRLLSDRFSAERPKGSFSTLEIQRTEQGDSAMYLCASSLATRNSKDEQFFGPGTRLTVL.

The chain recombines TRBV5-4 with TRBJ2-3; 11 bases are a match to TRBD2. Germline lookup yields CDR1 SGHNT and CDR2 YYREEE (reference sequence). V trimming: 2 bases; J trimming: 0 bases; junction bases outside the gene matches: 11. The CDR3 is made up of 19 amino acids. CDR3: CASSFLGLAVRTSTDTQYF. DNA of the CDR3: TGTGCCAGCAGCTTCTTGGGACTAGCGGTTCGAACTAGCACAGATACGCAGTATTTT.

The rearrangement joins TRBV30 to TRBJ1-4, with D uncertain. The germline V and J ends were trimmed by 0 bases and 6 bases, with 17 bases remaining between them. Germline V CDR1 and CDR2: GTSNPN, SVGIG (reference sequence). CDR3 length: 16 amino acids. As DNA, the CDR3 is TGTGCCTGGAGTGTATTAGACGAGACGGCTTATGAAAAACTGTTTTTT. It encodes CAWSVLDETAYEKLFF. The variable domain in full, completed from reference TRBV30 and TRBJ1-4, reads SQTIHQWPATLVQPVGSPLSLECTVEGTSNPNLYWYRQAAGRGLQLLFYSVGIGQISSEVPQNLSASRPQDRQFILSSKKLLLSDSGFYLCAWSVLDETAYEKLFFGSGTQLSVL.

The chain is built from TRBV5-5 and TRBJ2-7, with 7 bases matching TRBD2. The CDR3 extends over 12 amino acids. CDR1 and CDR2 from the germline V gene are SGHKS and YYEKEE (reference sequence). Trimming removed 4 bases from V and 3 bases from J; junction bases left unmatched: 1. As DNA, the CDR3 is TGTGCCAGCAGCGGCGGGGGCTACGAGCAGTACTTC. It translates to CASSGGGYEQYF.

This chain links TRBV6-5 with TRBJ1-3; the D is unclear. Trimming took off 7 bases at V and 2 bases at J, with 9 bases between the two ends. Per the germline V gene, CDR1 is MNHEY and CDR2 is SVGAGI. The CDR3 consists of 13 residues. CDR3 sequence (DNA): TGTGCCAGCATGGTCATTCCTGGAAACACCATATATTTT. Translated: CASMVIPGNTIYF.

V and J are TRBV6-5 and TRBJ2-1; D perhaps matches TRBD1 (5 bases). CDR3 length equals 13 residues. The germline CDR1 and CDR2 sequences are MNHEY and SVGAGI. Trimming took off 5 bases at V and 5 bases at J, with 10 bases between the two ends. CDR3 bases: TGTGCCAGCAGTAAGGACAAGAACAATGAGCAGTTCTTC. Translation: CASSKDKNNEQFF.

V usage is TRBV30 and J usage is TRBJ2-7; 7 bases align to TRBD1. This CDR3 has 14 residues. Germline CDR1 GTSNPN, CDR2 SVGIG (reference sequence). Trimming cost V 3 bases and J 2 bases; bases outside gene matches: 7. The CDR3 nucleotides are TGTGCCTGGAGCGGGACAGCATCACCCTACGAGCAGTACTTC. Translation: CAWSGTASPYEQYF.

J is TRBJ2-1 and V is TRBV9; TRBD1 agrees at 7 bases. The CDR3 totals 13 residues. Germline V CDR1 and CDR2: SGDLS, YYNGEE. Trimming at V came to 3 bases and at J to 5 bases, leaving 2 bases not matched to a gene. This CDR3 is CASSGDRHNEQFF. The CDR3 DNA is TGTGCCAGCAGCGGGGACAGACACAATGAGCAGTTCTTC.

The CDR3 region has the DNA TGCGCCAGCAGCGCCGGGACAGGGACCAGCTCCTATGGCTACACCTTC. It encodes CASSAGTGTSSYGYTF. The V and J genes are TRBV10-2 and TRBJ1-2, with TRBD1 matching 9 bases. Germline V CDR1 and CDR2: WSHSY, SAAADI. The CDR3 runs to 16 residues. J lost 4 bases, V lost 6 bases, and 12 bases had no gene match.

The genes are TRBV4-3 and TRBJ2-1, with 8 positions matching TRBD1. Per germline, CDR1 LGHNA and CDR2 YSLEER. The J segment lost 3 bases and the V segment lost 2 bases, leaving 3 bases of the junction unmatched. The CDR3 spans 15 residues. The CDR3 loop is CASSQSGGVYNEQFF. CDR3 DNA sequence: TGCGCCAGCAGCCAATCAGGGGGCGTCTACAATGAGCAGTTCTTC.

The chain uses TRBV5-1 and TRBJ2-2; 8 bases agree with TRBD1. The CDR3 consists of 14 residues. From germline, CDR1 is SGHRS and CDR2 YFSETQ. V shed 2 bases and J 6 bases; nucleotides not matched to a gene: 3. The CDR3, as DNA: TGCGCCAGCAGCTTACGACAGGGGTCCGGGGAGCTGTTTTTT. As protein: CASSLRQGSGELFF.

The V and J genes are TRBV6-6 and TRBJ2-1; a possible D gene is TRBD2 (7 bases). This CDR3 is 16 amino acids long. Trimming stripped 6 bases from V and 7 bases from J, with 22 bases between. CDR1 MNHNY and CDR2 SVGAGI come from the germline V gene (reference sequence). CDR3 in DNA: TGTGCCAGCAGCCAGGAATTTCGGGGAGGGGGGAATGAGCAGTTCTTC. The encoded protein is CASSQEFRGGGNEQFF.

CDR3 in amino acids: CSARAEGGYTF. CDR3 nucleotide sequence: TGCAGTGCTAGGGCAGAGGGTGGCTACACCTTC. The chain joins TRBV20-1 to TRBJ1-2; D uncertain. With 3 bases removed from V and 7 bases from J, the gap between germline ends came to 9 bases. The CDR3 sequence is 11 residues long. CDR1 and CDR2 from the germline V gene are DFQATT and SNEGSKA (reference sequence).

The chain uses TRBV11-3 and TRBJ1-2; 8 bases map to TRBD1. The CDR3 runs 17 residues. CDR1 and CDR2 from the germline V gene are SGHNT and YENEEA. V lost 5 bases, J lost 8 bases, and 19 bases stayed unmatched. The CDR3 sequence: CASSAQPGQGPIWGYTF. The CDR3 DNA is TGTGCCAGCAGCGCTCAACCAGGACAGGGTCCAATCTGGGGCTACACCTTC.

The chain couples TRBV30 to TRBJ2-5; D call uncertain. The CDR3 length is 13 residues. Germline V CDR1 and CDR2: GTSNPN, SVGIG (reference sequence). Trimming cost V 1 base and J 2 bases, with 8 bases left between them. In DNA form, the CDR3 reads TGTGCCTGGAGTGGGTACCTACAAGAGACCCAGTACTTC. The encoded protein is CAWSGYLQETQYF.

The gene calls are TRBV13 and TRBJ2-3; D uncertain. The CDR3 sequence is 14 residues long. The germline V and J ends were trimmed by 5 bases and 0 bases, with 9 bases remaining between them. The germline V gene has CDR1 PRHDT and CDR2 FYEKMQ (reference sequence). In DNA form, the CDR3 reads TGTGCCAGCAGCCCGGACCGTAGCACAGATACGCAGTATTTT. Encoded protein: CASSPDRSTDTQYF.

The J gene is TRBJ2-2, the V gene TRBV15, with 7 nucleotides matching TRBD2. The CDR3 length is 17 residues. J was trimmed by 2 bases and V by 3 bases; bases with no gene match: 9. Germline CDR1 and CDR2: LNHNV and YYDKDF (reference sequence). The CDR3 spells CATSRNFPSGNTGELFF. The CDR3 DNA sequence: TGTGCCACCAGCAGGAATTTCCCTAGCGGAAACACCGGGGAGCTGTTTTTT.

The V and J genes are TRBV4-2 and TRBJ2-1; TRBD2 matches at 7 bases. This CDR3 is built from 16 residues. V lost 0 bases, J lost 8 bases, and 10 bases stayed unmatched. Per the germline V gene, CDR1 is LGHNA and CDR2 is YNFKEQ. The CDR3 nucleotides read TGTGCCAGCAGCCAAGATTTCGGGGGAGGGCCCGATGAGCAGTTCTTC. Protein product: CASSQDFGGGPDEQFF.

The V gene is TRBV5-4, the J gene TRBJ2-3, with D possibly matching TRBD2 (5 bases). This CDR3 region has 12 residues. V gave up 2 bases and J gave up 7 bases, with 8 bases separating them. Germline CDR1 is SGHNT and CDR2 is YYREEE (reference sequence). CDR3 nucleotide sequence: TGTGCCAGCAGCTTTCCGGGGAATACGCAGTATTTT. It translates to CASSFPGNTQYF.

The genes are TRBV5-1 and TRBJ1-1; 7 positions agree with TRBD1. Germline lookup yields CDR1 SGHRS and CDR2 YFSETQ. The CDR3 runs to 16 residues. J lost 2 bases, V lost 2 bases, and 9 bases had no gene match. CDR3 coding DNA: TGCGCCAGCAGCTTTCAGGGGGGGAGAAAAAACACTGAAGCTTTCTTT. It is translated as CASSFQGGRKNTEAFF.

This clone appeared a few times. The CDR3 sequence is CASSPGKGRTEAFF. The DNA of the CDR3 is TGTGCCAGCAGCCCAGGAAAGGGTCGGACTGAAGCTTTCTTT. The genes are TRBV9 and TRBJ1-1; D is unclear. This CDR3 spans 14 amino acids. V lost 4 bases, J lost 5 bases, and 15 bases lay in between. Germline V gene lookup returns CDR1 SGDLS and CDR2 YYNGEE. Combining the CDR3 with reference TRBV9 and TRBJ1-1 gives the whole variable domain DSGVTQTPKHLITATGQRVTLRCSPRSGDLSVYWYQQSLDQGLQFLIQYYNGEERAKGNILERFSAQQFPDLHSELNLSSLELGDSALYFCASSPGKGRTEAFFGQGTRLTVV.

The gene calls are TRBV6-1 and TRBJ1-4; possible D gene TRBD1, 5 bases. V was cut by 4 bases and J by 6 bases, with 27 bases left in between. Germline CDR1 reads MNHNS; CDR2 reads SASEGT. There are 19 residues in the CDR3. The CDR3 loop reads CASSGSVGFAGGWHEKLFF. CDR3 bases: TGTGCCAGCAGTGGATCTGTGGGGTTCGCGGGGGGATGGCATGAAAAACTGTTTTTT.